This entry lists 7 T cell receptor beta chains sequenced from one sample in a study of CD8 T cells in ankylosing spondylitis. TCRdb independently ran MiXCR on the 5' RACE reads; one entry per CDR3 protein. The sample lists 250,000 or so distinct CDR3 sequences; over 15% were seen once. The sequencing sample was made of blood, either unsorted or a sorted T cell fraction (not recorded which). The receptors were gathered from a male donor with ankylosing spondylitis or in good health (not recorded which).

This clonotype came up a few times. This chain uses TRBV7-9 with TRBJ2-3, with a tentative D call TRBD2 (5 bases). Germline V gives CDR1 SEHNR, CDR2 FQNEAQ (reference sequence). V lost 4 bases and J lost 8, with 7 bases in between. The CDR3 contains 11 residues. The CDR3 bases are TGTGCCAGCAGCTCTGAGGGTACGCAGTATTTT. The encoded protein is CASSSEGTQYF.

The gene calls are TRBV20-1 and TRBJ1-1; D uncertain. In germline, CDR1 is DFQATT, CDR2 SNEGSKA (reference sequence). The CDR3 length is 11 residues. V was clipped by 4 bases and J by 1 base, with 4 bases between them. The CDR3 protein is CSAIENTEAFF. CDR3 in DNA: TGCAGTGCTATCGAGAACACTGAAGCTTTCTTT.

V usage is TRBV20-1 and J usage is TRBJ1-5, with 7 bases aligning to TRBD1. CDR3 size: 14 residues. The ends lost 3 bases at V and 8 bases at J; junction bases unmatched: 10. Germline V gives CDR1 DFQATT, CDR2 SNEGSKA (reference sequence). This CDR3 reads CSASDRAFSEPQHF. The CDR3 DNA sequence: TGCAGTGCTAGCGACAGGGCGTTCAGTGAGCCCCAGCATTTT.

This clonotype has a count of ten or more. V is TRBV29-1 and J is TRBJ2-7, with 9 bases matching TRBD1. The CDR3 spans 15 residues. Germline lookup yields CDR1 SQVTM and CDR2 ANQGSEA. After removal of 3 bases from V and 2 bases from J, the junction contained 8 bases not matched to a gene. CDR3 bases: TGCAGCGTTGAGCTCGACAGGGGGGAGGCCTACGAGCAGTACTTC. This codes for CSVELDRGEAYEQYF.

DNA of the CDR3: TGTGCCAGCAGGGGGACTAGCGGGAGTTATCCTGGGGCCAACGTCCTGACTTTC. It yields the protein CASRGTSGSYPGANVLTF. This chain joins TRBV2 and TRBJ2-6; 14 bases are shared with TRBD2. Losses at the gene ends were 6 bases for V and 2 bases for J; bases not matched to a gene: 6. Per germline, CDR1 SNHLY and CDR2 FYNNEI. CDR3 length: 18 residues.

This clonotype has only a few counts. CDR3 in amino acids: CASSTGTDTQYF. The CDR3, as DNA: TGTGCCAGCTCAACAGGGACAGATACGCAGTATTTT. V is TRBV6-5 and J is TRBJ2-3; TRBD1 might be the D (6 bases). The CDR3 sequence is 12 residues long. CDR1 is MNHEY, CDR2 SVGAGI, per germline. V was pared by 8 bases and J by 3 bases, with 9 bases between.

The CDR3 bases are TGTGCCAGCAGCTTAATCGGGGGTCCGGGCACTGAAGCTTTCTTT. Translating gives CASSLIGGPGTEAFF. This chain links TRBV7-3 with TRBJ1-1; D is perhaps TRBD1 (5 bases). Germline CDR1 SGHTA, CDR2 FQGTGA. The CDR3 runs 15 residues. Between the trimmed V and J ends, which lost 1 base and 4 bases, there was a span of 13 bases.